Listed below are T cell receptor beta chains from one sample, sequenced in a study of cytomegalovirus exposure and HLA in healthy donors. Using immunoSEQ multiplex PCR, the repertoire was profiled, and TCRdb retains in-frame clones only, with some absent. The sample shows around 150,000 clones, 80% of them seen only once. The sequencing input was PBMCs. Receptors were obtained from a male donor in good health and CMV-seronegative. Each CDR3 is given without its conserved first and last residue.

v_gene,j_gene,CDR3aa
TRBV7-2,TRBJ2-7,ASSPTGIHEQY
TRBV27,TRBJ1-1,ASTHEVS
TRBV29-1,TRBJ2-2,SVSTDRNTGELF
TRBV5-4,TRBJ2-5,ASSPPGLAGSETQY
TRBV7-2,TRBJ1-2,ASSPQEPYGYT
TRBV6-1,TRBJ1-3,ASSDPGGWSGNTIY
TRBV5-4,TRBJ2-5,ASSQVSGGGVSETQY
TRBV30,TRBJ2-3,AWSSTASTDTQY
TRBV2,TRBJ1-6,ASRGTGTPLH
TRBV9,TRBJ1-3,ASSDPGTPGNTIY
TRBV27,TRBJ1-2,ASGRGLNYGYT
TRBV28,TRBJ2-3,ASSLRGSPTDTQY
TRBV10-3,TRBJ2-2,AISDESHSTGELF
TRBV6-5,TRBJ2-3,ASSYDQADTQY
TRBV11-1,TRBJ1-4,ASSRSTGGEKLF
TRBV6-5,TRBJ1-1,ASSSVVRTEAF
TRBV29-1,TRBJ1-1,SAHRVGTEAF
TRBV5-1,TRBJ1-1,ASSPARWGLEAF
TRBV6-5,TRBJ1-1,ASRPAGAVITEAF
TRBV6-6,TRBJ1-2,ASSYQAGYT
TRBV6-1,TRBJ2-7,ASSEIAPPGTRCEQY
TRBV29-1,TRBJ1-4,SVGQVDNEKLF
TRBV7-8,TRBJ1-1,ASSLVTGSGVTVSEAF
TRBV28,TRBJ1-5,ASRTGPNQPQH
TRBV7-8,TRBJ1-1,ASITRNRGDTEAF
TRBV2,TRBJ2-2,ASSPGGLAENTGELF
TRBV9,TRBJ1-3,ASSPQGSGGNTIY
TRBV27,TRBJ2-1,ASTRLAGGYSSYNEQF
TRBV11-1,TRBJ2-2,ASSLGLPRQLLTGELF
TRBV4-3,TRBJ1-1,ASSQDRPSEAF
TRBV7-2,TRBJ2-1,ASSIDSSYNEQF
TRBV28,TRBJ2-1,ASSPSGTKNNEQF
TRBV5-4,TRBJ1-2,ASSFGANYGYT
TRBV4-2,TRBJ1-2,ASSQTGTGTNYGYT
TRBV5-1,TRBJ1-2,ASRPTGTYSGYT
TRBV7-9,TRBJ1-1,ASSLGTVSTEAF
TRBV19,TRBJ2-5,ASSLRRSARFQETQY
TRBV10-2,TRBJ2-7,ASSESNDRDEQY
TRBV5-1,TRBJ2-2,ASATSTFNRGTGELF
TRBV9,TRBJ2-7,ASSADRDYEQY
TRBV7-9,TRBJ1-1,ASSSTGRTEAF
TRBV11-2,TRBJ1-4,ASSLTGGNEKLF
TRBV20-1,TRBJ1-2,SGRSERVYT
TRBV7-9,TRBJ2-5,ASSLNAGGRETQY
TRBV10-2,TRBJ1-3,ASTRDRGRGNTIY
TRBV7-8,TRBJ1-5,ASSDQLSGGEDQPQH